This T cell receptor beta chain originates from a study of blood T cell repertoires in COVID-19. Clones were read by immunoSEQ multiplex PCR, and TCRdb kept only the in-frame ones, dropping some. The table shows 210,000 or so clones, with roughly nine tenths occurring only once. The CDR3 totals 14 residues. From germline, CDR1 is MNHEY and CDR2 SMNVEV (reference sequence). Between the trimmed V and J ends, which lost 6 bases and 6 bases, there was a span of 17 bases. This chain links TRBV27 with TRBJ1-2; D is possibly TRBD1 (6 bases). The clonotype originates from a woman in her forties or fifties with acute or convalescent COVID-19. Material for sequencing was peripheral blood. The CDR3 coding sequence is TGTGCCAGCAGACTCCTGGGGACATCGGATGGCTACACCTTC. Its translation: CASRLLGTSDGYTF.